The present T cell receptor (beta chain) was sequenced within a study of blood T cell repertoires in COVID-19. Study information: The study drew acute and convalescent COVID-19 samples from the United States, Italy and Spain. PBMCs, B-cell-depleted T cells, or T cells were the source of the cDNA or gDNA that made up the material.

Participant-reported clinical history was the basis for cohort assignment. Profiled with immunoSEQ multiplex PCR; TCRdb holds only in-frame clones, not every one. Seen here are roughly 330,000 clones, over 75% observed once, and the top ten hold more than 9%. The sequencing input was PBMCs or T cells enriched from blood (not recorded which). The TCR comes from a woman between 18 and 29 years old who had recovered from COVID-19.

The DNA of the CDR3 is TGTGCCAGCAGCCAGATGGCGGGGACAGGGGTGGAAAAACTGTTTTTT. Translation: CASSQMAGTGVEKLFF. The chain couples TRBV3-1 (or the pseudogene TRBV3-2) to TRBJ1-4; 10 bases are a match to TRBD1. The junction had 9 bases not matched to a gene; V was cut back by 3 bases and J by 8 bases. The germline gives CDR1 LGHDT, CDR2 YNNKEL (reference sequence). This CDR3 contains 16 residues.